Below are 2 T cell receptor beta chains sequenced from a single sample in a study of T cells in Graves' hyperthyroidism and ophthalmopathy. Amplified TCR beta CDR3 regions came from RNA transcripts. HTBI primers were the set used in a first-round RT-PCR of the TCR CDR3. TCRdb recomputed calls from the multiplex PCR reads with MiXCR, one row per CDR3 protein. Among approximately 640,000 distinct CDR3 sequences listed, about 45% were seen once. The specimen was peripheral blood or thyroid tissue (not recorded which). The receptors here all came from an adult man with Graves' disease, either hyperthyroidism or ophthalmopathy (not recorded which).

CDR3 loop: CASSLEGQSQHF. CDR3 bases: TGTGCCAGCAGCTTAGAGGGTCAGTCGCAGCATTTT. The V and J genes are TRBV7-9 and TRBJ1-5; D is ambiguous. V lost 1 base and J lost 13, with 11 bases in between. Germline assignment: CDR1 SEHNR and CDR2 FQNEAQ (reference sequence). The CDR3 runs 12 residues.

This chain uses TRBV5-1 with TRBJ2-2; 7 bases are a match to TRBD2. Germline V gives CDR1 SGHRS, CDR2 YFSETQ. This CDR3 comprises 15 residues. V lost 1 base to trimming and J lost 5 bases; unmatched junction nucleotides: 5. This chain's CDR3 is CASSLTGGGTGELFF. The CDR3 DNA sequence: TGCGCCAGCAGCTTGACAGGCGGGGGAACCGGGGAGCTGTTTTTT.